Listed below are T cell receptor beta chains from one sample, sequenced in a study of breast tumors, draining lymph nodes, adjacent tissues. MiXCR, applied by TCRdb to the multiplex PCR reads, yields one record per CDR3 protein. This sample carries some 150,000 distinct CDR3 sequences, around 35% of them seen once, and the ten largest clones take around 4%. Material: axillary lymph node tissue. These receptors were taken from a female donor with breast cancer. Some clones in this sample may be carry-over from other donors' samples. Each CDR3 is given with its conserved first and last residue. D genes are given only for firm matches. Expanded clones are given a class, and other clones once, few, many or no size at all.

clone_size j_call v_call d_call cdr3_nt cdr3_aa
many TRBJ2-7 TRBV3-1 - TGTGCCAGCAGCCAACGGGGTTTCTCCTACGAGCAGTACTTC CASSQRGFSYEQYF
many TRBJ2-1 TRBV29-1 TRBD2 TGCAGCGTTTCAGGGACTAGCGGGAGGGGCGATGAGCAGTTCTTC CSVSGTSGRGDEQFF
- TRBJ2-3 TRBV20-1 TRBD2 TGCAGTGCTACCCAGCGGGAGGGTGGACAGTATTTT CSATQREGGQYF
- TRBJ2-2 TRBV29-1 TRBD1 TGCAGCGTTGAGGCGGACAGGGGCGGGGAGCTGTTTTTT CSVEADRGGELFF
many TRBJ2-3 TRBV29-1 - TGCAGCGTTGAAGGAACTCTAGCAGACGGAGGCACAGATACGCAGTATTTT CSVEGTLADGGTDTQYF
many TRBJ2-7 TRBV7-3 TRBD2 TGTGCCAGCAGCCAGCACGGACTAGCGGGGATATACGAGCAGTACTTC CASSQHGLAGIYEQYF
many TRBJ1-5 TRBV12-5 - TGTGCTAGTGGTCCGGGGTTCAATCAGCCCCAGCATTTT CASGPGFNQPQHF
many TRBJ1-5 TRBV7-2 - TGTGCCAGCAGCTTACAATCTGGGGGCTACCAGCCCCAGCATTTT CASSLQSGGYQPQHF
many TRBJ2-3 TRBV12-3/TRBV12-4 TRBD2 TGTGCCAGCAGCCCCCAGCGGGGGGTCACAGATACGCAGTATTTT CASSPQRGVTDTQYF
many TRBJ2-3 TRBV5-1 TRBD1 TGCGCCAGCAGCTCCTGGGACAGGGAAACAGATACGCAGTATTTT CASSSWDRETDTQYF
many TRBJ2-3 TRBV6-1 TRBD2 TGTGCCAGCAGTGCCACTAGCGGGGGCGAGGGAGATACGCAGTATTTT CASSATSGGEGDTQYF
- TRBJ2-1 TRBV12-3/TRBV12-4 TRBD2 TGTGCCAGCAGTTTAGTCCTAGGGACTAGCGGGAGGAGTAGTGAGCAGTTCTTC CASSLVLGTSGRSSEQFF
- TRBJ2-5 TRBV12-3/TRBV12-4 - TGTGCCAGCAGTTTACAAGAGGCCCAGTACTTC CASSLQEAQYF
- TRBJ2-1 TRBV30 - TGTGTCTGGAATACGGGAGTAACCTACAACGAGCAGTTCTTC CVWNTGVTYNEQFF
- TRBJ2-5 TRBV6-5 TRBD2 TGTGCCAGCCGGGGGTGGGGGGGGCAAGAGACCCAGTACTTC CASRGWGGQETQYF
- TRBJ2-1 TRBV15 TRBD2 TGTGCCACCAGCAGCTTCACGGGGGGGTCCAATGAGCAGTTCTTC CATSSFTGGSNEQFF
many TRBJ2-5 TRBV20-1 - TGCAGTGCTAGTGCGGGGGCTGGAGGGGAGACCCAGTACTTC CSASAGAGGETQYF
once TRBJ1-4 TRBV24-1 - TGTGCCACCAGTGACCTGGATAGATTCGGAGGAAAACTGTTTTTT CATSDLDRFGGKLFF
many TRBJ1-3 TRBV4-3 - TGCGCCAGCAGCTACAAATGGAAGAGCTCTGGAAACACCATATATTTT CASSYKWKSSGNTIYF
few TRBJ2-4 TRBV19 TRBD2 TGTGCCAGTAGCCCCTTGGGGACTAGCGGGGGGGCGGGCAAAAACATTCAGTACTTC CASSPLGTSGGAGKNIQYF